Described below is a single T cell receptor (beta chain) sequence and its context. Random hexamers served to reverse transcribe roughly 0.5 to 1 ug RNA. TCRdb recomputed calls from the immunoSEQ multiplex PCR reads with MiXCR, one row per CDR3 protein. The sample includes some 130,000 distinct CDR3 sequences, approximately 95% seen only once; the top ten take approximately 0.18%. The sample originates from a study of CD8 T cells in Susac syndrome. This clonotype was obtained from a human donor with Susac syndrome. The specimen was CD8+ T cells from PBMCs.

This chain's CDR3 is CASSVDPGAETQYF. The CDR3 DNA reads TGTGCCAGCAGCGTAGATCCGGGGGCAGAGACCCAGTACTTC. The chain links TRBV9 to TRBJ2-5; the D gene could be TRBD1 or TRBD2 (6 bases each). The germline gives CDR1 SGDLS, CDR2 YYNGEE. The CDR3 totals 14 residues. The V and J ends lost 0 bases and 4 bases respectively, with 10 bases between them.